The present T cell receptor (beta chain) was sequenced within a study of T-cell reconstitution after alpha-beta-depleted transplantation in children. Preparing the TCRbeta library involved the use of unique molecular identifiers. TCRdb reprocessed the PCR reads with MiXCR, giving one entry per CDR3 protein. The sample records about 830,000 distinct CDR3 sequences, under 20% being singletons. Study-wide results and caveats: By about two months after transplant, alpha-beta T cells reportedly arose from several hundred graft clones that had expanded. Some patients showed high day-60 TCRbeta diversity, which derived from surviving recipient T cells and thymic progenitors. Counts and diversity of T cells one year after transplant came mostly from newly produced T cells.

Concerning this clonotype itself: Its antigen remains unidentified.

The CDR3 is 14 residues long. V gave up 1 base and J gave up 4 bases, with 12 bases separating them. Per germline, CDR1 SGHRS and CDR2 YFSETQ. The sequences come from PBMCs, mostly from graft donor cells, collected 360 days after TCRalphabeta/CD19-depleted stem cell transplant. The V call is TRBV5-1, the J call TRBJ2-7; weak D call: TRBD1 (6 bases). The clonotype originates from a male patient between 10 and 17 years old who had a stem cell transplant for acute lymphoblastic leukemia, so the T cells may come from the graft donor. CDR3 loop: CASSLLGTPYEQYF. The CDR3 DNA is TGCGCCAGCAGCTTGCTCGGGACACCATACGAGCAGTACTTC.